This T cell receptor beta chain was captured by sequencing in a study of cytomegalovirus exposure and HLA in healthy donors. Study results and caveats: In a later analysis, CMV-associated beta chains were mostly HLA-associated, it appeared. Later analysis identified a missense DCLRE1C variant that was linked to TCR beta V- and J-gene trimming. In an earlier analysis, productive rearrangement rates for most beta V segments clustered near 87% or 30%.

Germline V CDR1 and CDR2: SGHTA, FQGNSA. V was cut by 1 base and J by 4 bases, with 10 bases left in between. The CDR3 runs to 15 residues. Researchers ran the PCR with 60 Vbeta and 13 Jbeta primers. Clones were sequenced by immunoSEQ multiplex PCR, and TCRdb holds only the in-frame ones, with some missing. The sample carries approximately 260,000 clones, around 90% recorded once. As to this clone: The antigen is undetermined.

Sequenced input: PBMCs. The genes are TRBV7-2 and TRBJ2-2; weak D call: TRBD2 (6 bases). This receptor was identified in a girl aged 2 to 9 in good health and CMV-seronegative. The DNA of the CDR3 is TGTGCCAGCAGCTTAGGTGCGGGGATCACCGGGGAGCTGTTTTTT. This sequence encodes CASSLGAGITGELFF.